Detailed here is one T cell receptor (beta chain). No antigen is known for it. The data were obtained in a study of siplizumab effects on memory and regulatory T cells. Study-wide results and limits: Of the proliferating CD4+ or CD8+ clones, roughly 80-96% lacked a naive or memory phenotype that could be assigned. The diversity of naive T cells seemed greater than that of memory cells, and their alloresponse contribution seemed major.

Libraries were prepared by immunoSEQ multiplex PCR; TCRdb keeps only in-frame clonotypes and omits some of them. The top ten clones hold about 0.6% of a sample with 80,000 to 130,000 clones, about 95% of them seen once. Trimming stripped 4 bases from V and 6 bases from J, with 17 bases between. The CDR3 covers 15 residues. In germline, CDR1 is SGDLS, CDR2 YYNGEE. The TCR originated in a human donor in good health. The rearrangement joins TRBV9 to TRBJ2-1, with D possibly being TRBD1 or TRBD2 (5 bases each). Sequencing was performed on Tregs sorted from blood. The CDR3 here is CASSPGPQAFNEQFF. CDR3 bases: TGTGCCAGCAGCCCGGGACCTCAAGCCTTCAATGAGCAGTTCTTC.